These 20 T cell receptor beta chains were all obtained from the same sample, sequenced in a study of shared clonotypes between healthy human individuals. Profiled with immunoSEQ multiplex PCR; TCRdb holds only in-frame clones, not every one. In the table there are roughly 2,300,000 clones, 85% to 95% of which are singletons. Source material: naive CD4+ T cells from PBMCs. Sample subset: CD45RA+ positively selected. The receptors derive from a man aged 18-30 years in good health. Some clones in this sample may be carry-over from other donors' samples.

Details on this clone: The sample has other DNA sequences that encode this CDR3 too. The CDR3 loop is CASSFPGNTIYF. The CDR3 nucleotides read TGTGCCAGCAGCTTTCCTGGAAACACCATATATTTT. The J gene is TRBJ1-3, the V gene TRBV7-2; no reliable D call. The CDR3 length is 12 residues. The germline V and J ends were trimmed by 3 bases and 2 bases, with 2 bases remaining between them. In germline, CDR1 is SGHTA, CDR2 FQGNSA.

The rearrangement links TRBV19 to TRBJ2-1; 9 bases match TRBD2. The CDR3 spans 15 residues. The germline gives CDR1 LNHDA, CDR2 SQIVND (reference sequence). With 3 bases clipped from V and 5 bases from J, the junction kept 5 bases outside the gene matches. The CDR3, as DNA: TGTGCCAGTAGTATTGGGTCTAGCGGGAACAATGAGCAGTTCTTC. This translates into CASSIGSSGNNEQFF. Filled out from reference TRBV19 and TRBJ2-1, the complete variable domain reads DGGITQSPKYLFRKEGQNVTLSCEQNLNHDAMYWYRQDPGQGLRLIYYSQIVNDFQKGDIAEGYSVSREKKESFPLTVTSAQKNPTAFYLCASSIGSSGNNEQFFGPGTRLTVL.

This chain connects TRBV29-1 to TRBJ2-5; TRBD1 matches at 7 bases. From germline, CDR1 is SQVTM and CDR2 ANQGSEA. This CDR3 comprises 13 residues. V gave up 8 bases and J gave up 5 bases; unmatched junction bases: 11. CDR3 region: CSLIQGHEETQYF. CDR3 in DNA: TGCAGCTTAATACAGGGGCATGAGGAGACCCAGTACTTC.

The chain has TRBV7-9 and TRBJ2-3, with 9 bases fitting TRBD2. The ends lost 5 bases at V and 5 bases at J; junction bases unmatched: 8. CDR3 length: 15 amino acids. Looked up from germline, CDR1 is SEHNR and CDR2 is FQNEAQ (reference sequence). The CDR3 loop reads CASSPVAGAQDTQYF. The CDR3 coding sequence is TGTGCCAGCAGCCCAGTAGCGGGAGCGCAAGATACGCAGTATTTT.

The V and J genes are TRBV28 and TRBJ1-2; maybe TRBD1 (6 bases). The germline V gene encodes CDR1 MDHEN and CDR2 SYDVKM. Trimming removed 2 bases at V and 3 bases at J, with 13 bases between. CDR3 length equals 15 residues. CDR3 coding DNA: TGTGCCAGCAGTTTACGGCAGGGGCGCCACTATGGCTACACCTTC. Protein: CASSLRQGRHYGYTF.

The chain employs TRBV4-3 and TRBJ2-1, with 9 bases aligning to TRBD2. The germline CDR1 and CDR2 sequences are LGHNA and YSLEER. The CDR3 loop spans 19 amino acids. V shed 1 base and J 1 base; nucleotides not matched to a gene: 11. The CDR3 DNA follows: TGCGCCAGCAGCCAAGTTTGGCTAGCGGGAACCATTTCCTACAATGAGCAGTTCTTC. Amino acids: CASSQVWLAGTISYNEQFF.

V gene TRBV11-2 combines with J gene TRBJ2-7, with no clear D. This CDR3 is 14 amino acids long. Per the germline V gene, CDR1 is SGHAT and CDR2 is FQNNGV. V was shortened by 5 bases and J by 3 bases, with 14 bases between the two germline ends. CDR3 protein: CASSALGTNYEQYF. The DNA of the CDR3 is TGTGCCAGCAGCGCTTTAGGCACTAACTACGAGCAGTACTTC.

The chain uses TRBV5-6 and TRBJ1-1; D ambiguous. The ends were cut back, 1 base at V and 1 base at J, with 5 bases in the middle. CDR1 is SGHDT, CDR2 YYEEEE, per germline. This CDR3 contains 13 residues. The chain's CDR3 is CASSLNANTEAFF. The CDR3 region has the DNA TGTGCCAGCAGCTTGAATGCGAACACTGAAGCTTTCTTT. The entire variable domain, with the rest obtained from reference TRBV5-6 and TRBJ1-1, is as follows: DAGVTQSPTHLIKTRGQQVTLRCSPKSGHDTVSWYQQALGQGPQFIFQYYEEEERQRGNFPDRFSGHQFPNYSSELNVNALLLGDSALYLCASSLNANTEAFFGQGTRLTVV.

The chain couples TRBV18 to TRBJ2-7; tentative D call: TRBD1 (5 bases). Germline V gene data show CDR1 as KGHSH and CDR2 as LQKENI. The CDR3 runs 13 residues. The V gene lost 4 bases and the J gene lost 3 bases, with 10 bases spanning the gap. For the CDR3, the DNA is TGTGCCAGCTCACTTGAGCAGGGCTACGAGCAGTACTTC. Encoded protein: CASSLEQGYEQYF.

CDR3 in amino acids: CASSPRETQYF. CDR3 coding DNA: TGCGCCAGCAGCCCCCGGGAGACCCAGTACTTC. The rearrangement links TRBV4-1 to TRBJ2-5; D is unresolved. Germline CDR1 MGHRA, CDR2 YSYEKL. V was trimmed by 4 bases and J by 5 bases, leaving 5 bases between them. The length of the CDR3 is 11 residues.

The CDR3: CASSLTGGLAYGYTF. Here the CDR3 DNA reads TGCGCCAGCAGCTTGACCGGGGGGCTGGCCTATGGCTACACCTTC. This chain links TRBV5-1 with TRBJ1-2; weak D call: TRBD1 (6 bases). V was pared by 1 base and J by 4 bases, with 14 bases between. This CDR3 is 15 amino acids long. Germline V gene data show CDR1 as SGHRS and CDR2 as YFSETQ.

The chain joins TRBV28 to TRBJ1-2; weak D call: TRBD1 (5 bases). The length of the CDR3 is 14 residues. Trimming removed 5 bases at V and 6 bases at J, with 16 bases between. Germline CDR1 and CDR2: MDHEN and SYDVKM. The CDR3 sequence: CASSRGRDAHGYTF. Here the CDR3 DNA reads TGTGCCAGCAGTCGGGGCCGGGACGCCCATGGCTACACCTTC.

The chain employs TRBV4-1 and TRBJ1-3, with D unclear. V lost 4 bases and J 0 bases, leaving 16 bases between the germline ends. The CDR3 consists of 17 residues. Germline loops: CDR1 MGHRA, CDR2 YSYEKL. CDR3 nucleotides: TGCGCCAGCAGCCGCCTACCGCCAGCGCGCTCTGGAAACACCATATATTTT. Amino acid sequence: CASSRLPPARSGNTIYF.

This chain uses TRBV29-1 with TRBJ2-7; 8 bases are shared with TRBD1. The germline gives CDR1 SQVTM, CDR2 ANQGSEA. After removal of 7 bases from V and 6 bases from J, the junction contained 14 bases not matched to a gene. The CDR3 totals 14 residues. The CDR3 sequence: CSARYSGQVGEQYF. CDR3 bases: TGCAGCGCCAGGTACTCGGGACAGGTAGGCGAGCAGTACTTC.

The CDR3 spells CASSLAGTGGLDQPQHF. The DNA of the CDR3 is TGTGCCAGCAGCTTAGCGGGGACAGGGGGCTTGGATCAGCCCCAGCATTTT. The J gene is TRBJ1-5, the V gene TRBV11-2; TRBD1 agrees at 12 bases. Unmatched junction bases numbered 6, after V lost 1 base and J lost 5 bases. CDR1 is SGHAT, CDR2 FQNNGV, per germline. The CDR3 sequence is 17 residues long.

The chain combines TRBV6-6 with TRBJ1-5, with D tentatively TRBD1 (6 bases). Germline CDR1 MNHNY, CDR2 SVGAGI (reference sequence). Trimming stripped 0 bases from V and 4 bases from J, with 13 bases between. This CDR3 region has 16 residues. Here the CDR3 DNA reads TGTGCCAGCAGTTACTCGATGGGGGGCACAAATCAGCCCCAGCATTTT. As protein: CASSYSMGGTNQPQHF.

This clone was found once. This rearrangement joins TRBV10-3 to TRBJ2-5; perhaps TRBD1 as D (6 bases). Germline CDR1 and CDR2: ENHRY and SYGVKD. V lost 5 bases, J lost 0 bases, and 10 bases lay in between. There are 14 residues in the CDR3. The CDR3 nucleotides read TGTGCCATCAGTAGACAGGCGTACCAAGAGACCCAGTACTTC. Translating it yields CAISRQAYQETQYF.

This clone is a singleton in its sample. The chain employs TRBV28 and TRBJ2-1; either TRBD1 or TRBD2 may fit D (5 bases each). V was cut by 5 bases and J by 4 bases, with 21 bases left in between. The CDR3 loop spans 17 amino acids. CDR1 is MDHEN, CDR2 SYDVKM, per germline. Here the CDR3 DNA reads TGTGCCAGCAGTAATCAACTGGGGGTAGTACCTTACAATGAGCAGTTCTTC. This encodes CASSNQLGVVPYNEQFF.

The rearrangement links TRBV5-1 to TRBJ1-5; no firm D call. Germline V CDR1 and CDR2: SGHRS, YFSETQ. V lost 0 bases, J lost 0 bases, and 10 bases lay in between. The CDR3 has 16 residues. The CDR3 nucleotides read TGCGCCAGCAGCTTGGGCGGAGGCAGTAGCAATCAGCCCCAGCATTTT. Its protein is CASSLGGGSSNQPQHF.

V and J are TRBV2 and TRBJ2-1; D tentatively reads TRBD1 or TRBD2 (5 bases each). This CDR3 is built from 13 residues. Germline V CDR1 and CDR2: SNHLY, FYNNEI. Trimming removed 4 bases at V and 15 bases at J, with 19 bases between. CDR3 in amino acids: CASSVPGTDQPFF. Here the CDR3 DNA reads TGTGCCAGCAGTGTCCCGGGGACCGACCAGCCGTTCTTC. The whole variable domain, remainder taken from reference TRBV2 and TRBJ2-1, is EPEVTQTPSHQVTQMGQEVILRCVPISNHLYFYWYRQILGQKVEFLVSFYNNEISEKSEIFDDQFSVERPDGSNFTLKIRSTKLEDSAMYFCASSVPGTDQPFFGPGTRLTVL.